This T cell receptor (beta chain) comes out of a study of T cell responses to AZD1222 COVID-19 vaccine. The study, taken as a whole, reports: Clonal diversity was possibly underestimated, and white British individuals and females predominated among donors.

CDR1 and CDR2 (germline): KGHSH, LQKENI. The J segment lost 7 bases and the V segment lost 3 bases, leaving 3 bases of the junction unmatched. CDR3 length: 13 amino acids. As to this clone: Its antigen remains unknown.

Profiled with immunoSEQ multiplex PCR; TCRdb holds only in-frame clones, not every one. This sample has about 180,000 clones, with approximately 94% found just once. V is TRBV18 and J is TRBJ1-1, with 9 bases that match TRBD1. The source material was peripheral blood, sampled 28 days after the second AZD1222 dose. The receptor was isolated from an adult who received the AZD1222 COVID-19 vaccine. In DNA, the CDR3 is TGTGCCAGCTCACCGGGACAGGGCGATGAAGCTTTCTTT. This codes for CASSPGQGDEAFF.